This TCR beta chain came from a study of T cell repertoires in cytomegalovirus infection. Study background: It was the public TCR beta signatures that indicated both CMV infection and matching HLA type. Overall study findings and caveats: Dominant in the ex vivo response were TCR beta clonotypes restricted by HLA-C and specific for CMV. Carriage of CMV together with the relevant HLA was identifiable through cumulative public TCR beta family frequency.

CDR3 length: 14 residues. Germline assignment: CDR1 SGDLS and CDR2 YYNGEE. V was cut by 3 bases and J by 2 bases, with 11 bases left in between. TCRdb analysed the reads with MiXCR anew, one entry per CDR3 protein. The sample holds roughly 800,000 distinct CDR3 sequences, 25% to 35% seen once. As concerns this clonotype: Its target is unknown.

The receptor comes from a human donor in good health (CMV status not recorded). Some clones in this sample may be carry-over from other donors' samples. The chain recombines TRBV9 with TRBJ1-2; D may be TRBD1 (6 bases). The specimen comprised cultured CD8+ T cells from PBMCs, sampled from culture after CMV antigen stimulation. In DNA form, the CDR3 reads TGTGCCAGCAGCGAGACGGACAGCAACTATGGCTACACCTTC. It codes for CASSETDSNYGYTF.